This T cell receptor (beta chain) was documented in a study of siplizumab effects on memory and regulatory T cells. The study's findings and limits: Reactions containing siplizumab showed mappable alloreactive CD4+ clones averaging approximately 75% Treg-derived, versus approximately 26% in controls. Siplizumab cultures yielded proliferating Tregs whose suppressive function was not confirmed. Sequences that were alloreactive and traceable to unstimulated CD4+ memory cells were significantly reduced by siplizumab.

CDR1 is LNHDA, CDR2 SQIVND, per germline (reference sequence). The CDR3 consists of 18 residues. Trimming shortened V by 8 bases and J by 3 bases, and 23 bases separated the two germline ends. Sequencing was performed with immunoSEQ multiplex PCR; in TCRdb, only in-frame clones are kept and a portion is missing. This sample has roughly 110,000 clones; around 95% occur once, and the top ten carry around 0.15%. In regard to this clone: Its target is not known.

The clonotype was recovered from a human donor in good health. Sequences were obtained from non-Treg CD4+ T cells sorted from blood. The chain uses TRBV19 and TRBJ1-6; maybe TRBD1 (6 bases). The CDR3 bases are TGTGCCAGTGGGGAAAAAGGACGTTTACAGGGCTATAATTCACCCCTCCACTTT. Protein sequence: CASGEKGRLQGYNSPLHF.